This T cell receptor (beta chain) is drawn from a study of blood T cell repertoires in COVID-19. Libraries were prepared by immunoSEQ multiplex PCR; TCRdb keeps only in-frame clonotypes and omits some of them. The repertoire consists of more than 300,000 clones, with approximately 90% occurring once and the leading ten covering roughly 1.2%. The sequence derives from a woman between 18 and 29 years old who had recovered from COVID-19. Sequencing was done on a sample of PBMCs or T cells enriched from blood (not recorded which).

Here the CDR3 DNA reads TGTGCCAGCAGCTCTACCCGACAGGGACTTCAGCCCCAGCATTTT. The encoded protein is CASSSTRQGLQPQHF. The chain combines TRBV7-9 with TRBJ1-5; 7 bases are shared with TRBD1. This CDR3 is 15 amino acids long. The germline gives CDR1 SEHNR, CDR2 FQNEAQ (reference sequence). The J segment lost 6 bases and the V segment lost 4 bases, leaving 9 bases of the junction unmatched. The entire variable domain, with the rest obtained from reference TRBV7-9 and TRBJ1-5, is as follows: DTGVSQNPRHKITKRGQNVTFRCDPISEHNRLYWYRQTLGQGPEFLTYFQNEAQLEKSRLLSDRFSAERPKGSFSTLEIQRTEQGDSAMYLCASSSTRQGLQPQHFGDGTRLSIL.